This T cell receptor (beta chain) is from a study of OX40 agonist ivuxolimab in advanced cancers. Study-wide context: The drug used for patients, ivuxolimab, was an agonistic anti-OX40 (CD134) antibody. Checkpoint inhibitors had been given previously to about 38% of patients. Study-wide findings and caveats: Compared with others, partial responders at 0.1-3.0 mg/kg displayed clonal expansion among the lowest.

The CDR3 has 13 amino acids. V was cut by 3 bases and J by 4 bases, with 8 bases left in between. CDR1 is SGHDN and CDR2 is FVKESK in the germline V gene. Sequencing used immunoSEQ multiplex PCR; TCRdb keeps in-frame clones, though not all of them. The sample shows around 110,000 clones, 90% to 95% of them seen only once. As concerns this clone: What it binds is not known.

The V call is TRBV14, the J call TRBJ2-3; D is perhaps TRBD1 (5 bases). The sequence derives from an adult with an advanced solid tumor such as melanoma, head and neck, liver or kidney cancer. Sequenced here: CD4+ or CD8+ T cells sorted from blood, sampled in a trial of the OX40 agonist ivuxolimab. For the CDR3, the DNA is TGTGCCAGCAGCCATGCAGGGTCAGATACGCAGTATTTT. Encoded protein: CASSHAGSDTQYF.